Here is one T cell receptor (beta chain) with its context. The data are from a study of blood T cell repertoires in COVID-19. Profiling relied on immunoSEQ multiplex PCR, and the TCRdb table lists in-frame clones only, not all of them. The sample includes about 180,000 clones, roughly 85% of them seen just once. The CDR3 loop spans 12 amino acids. The ends lost 5 bases at V and 2 bases at J; junction bases unmatched: 2. Germline CDR1 reads GTSNPN; CDR2 reads SVGIG (reference sequence). The V call is TRBV30, the J call TRBJ2-7, with TRBD1 matching 8 bases. Source material: PBMCs or T cells enriched from blood (not recorded which). This TCR was sampled from a young woman who had recovered from COVID-19. CDR3 residues: CAWADRAYEQYF. DNA for the CDR3: TGTGCCTGGGCGGACAGGGCCTACGAGCAGTACTTC.